A selection of T cell receptor beta chains follows, all from one sample in a study of T cells in localized non-small cell lung cancer. Profiling relied on immunoSEQ multiplex PCR, and the TCRdb table lists in-frame clones only, not all of them. The sample lists tens of thousands of clones, 65% to 90% occurring once. The sample consisted of PBMCs, taken before any cancer treatment. Receptors were obtained from a man between 35 and 75 years old with stage II lung adenocarcinoma. CDR3s include the opening cysteine and the closing phenylalanine or tryptophan. A D gene is named only where the DNA matches it firmly. Clone size is shown for a subset of rows, as once, few, many or a class of expanded clone.

d_call,v_call,j_call,clone_size,cdr3_aa,cdr3_nt
TRBD1,TRBV7-6,TRBJ2-5,.,CASSLAKDRVREQYF,TGTGCCAGCAGCTTAGCCAAGGACAGGGTAAGGGAGCAGTACTTC
.,TRBV6-6,TRBJ2-2,once,CASSYAGGSGELFF,TGTGCCAGCAGTTACGCCGGAGGGTCCGGGGAGCTGTTTTTT
TRBD2,TRBV19,TRBJ2-6,.,CASSMVSGGLSGANVLTF,TGTGCCAGTAGTATGGTATCGGGGGGTCTTTCCGGGGCCAACGTCCTGACTTTC
.,TRBV5-6,TRBJ1-2,.,CASSLGQFNYGYTF,TGTGCCAGCAGCTTGGGACAATTTAACTATGGCTACACCTTC
.,TRBV7-6,TRBJ2-7,.,CASSSTSLTSSEQYF,TGTGCCAGCAGCTCCACCAGCCTTACTAGTTCCGAGCAGTACTTC
.,TRBV28,TRBJ2-3,.,CASSLPVGTQYF,TGTGCCAGCAGCTTACCTGTAGGTACGCAGTATTTT
.,TRBV19,TRBJ2-5,.,CATRQEETQYF,TGTGCCACCAGACAGGAAGAGACCCAGTACTTC
TRBD1,TRBV6-1,TRBJ2-1,.,CASQDRASYNEQFF,TGTGCCAGCCAAGACAGGGCCTCCTACAATGAGCAGTTCTTC
.,TRBV28,TRBJ2-1,.,CASSPQPDSPSYNEQFF,TGTGCCAGCAGCCCCCAGCCCGACTCGCCCTCCTACAATGAGCAGTTCTTC
.,TRBV5-4,TRBJ2-7,.,CASSLVGGLEQYF,TGTGCCAGCAGCTTGGTGGGGGGGCTCGAGCAGTACTTC
.,TRBV9,TRBJ1-5,.,CASSTRESNQPQHF,TGTGCCAGCAGCACCCGAGAGAGCAATCAGCCCCAGCATTTT
TRBD2,TRBV5-4,TRBJ2-1,.,CASSSSSGEKWNEQFF,TGTGCCAGCAGCTCAAGTAGCGGGGAGAAGTGGAATGAGCAGTTCTTC
.,TRBV7-6,TRBJ2-7,.,CASSLGSMGSGTSYEQYF,TGTGCCAGCAGCTTAGGGAGTATGGGTTCCGGGACAAGCTACGAGCAGTACTTC
.,TRBV9,TRBJ1-1,once,CASSELGVAGTEAFF,TGTGCCAGCAGCGAGTTGGGGGTGGCGGGCACTGAAGCTTTCTTT
.,TRBV7-3,TRBJ2-6,.,CASSGTGTGANVLTF,TGTGCCAGCAGCGGTACAGGGACTGGGGCCAACGTCCTGACTTTC
.,TRBV28,TRBJ1-3,few,CATDSNSGNTIYF,TGTGCCACCGACAGCAACTCTGGAAACACCATATATTTT
TRBD1,TRBV11-2,TRBJ1-6,once,CASSFGQASYNSPLHF,TGTGCCAGCAGCTTCGGACAGGCCTCCTATAATTCACCCCTCCACTTT
TRBD2,TRBV7-3,TRBJ2-1,.,CASSPREGPYNEQFF,TGTGCCAGCAGCCCCCGGGAGGGGCCCTACAATGAGCAGTTCTTC
.,TRBV5-5,TRBJ1-2,.,CASSLSREITSYYGYTF,TGTGCCAGCAGCTTGTCAAGGGAAATTACAAGTTACTATGGCTACACCTTC
.,TRBV7-8,TRBJ2-7,.,CASSSTQTREQYF,TGTGCCAGCAGCTCGACCCAAACTCGCGAGCAGTACTTC
.,TRBV6-5,TRBJ2-1,.,CASRTSSSYNEQFF,TGTGCCAGCAGAACCTCGAGCTCCTACAATGAGCAGTTCTTC
TRBD2,TRBV19,TRBJ2-3,.,CASTSGGFRTDTQYF,TGTGCCAGTACCTCCGGGGGGTTTCGCACAGATACGCAGTATTTT
TRBD1,TRBV7-2,TRBJ1-1,.,CASSSEPWGTGRNTEAFF,TGTGCCAGCAGCTCGGAACCTTGGGGGACAGGGAGGAACACTGAAGCTTTCTTT
.,TRBV4-1,TRBJ1-2,.,CASSQERGYGYTF,TGCGCCAGCAGCCAAGAAAGGGGCTATGGCTACACCTTC
TRBD1,TRBV7-2,TRBJ2-3,.,CASSYGQGRDTQYF,TGTGCCAGCAGCTATGGACAGGGAAGAGATACGCAGTATTTT
.,TRBV27,TRBJ1-2,.,CASSLSTDRNYGYTF,TGTGCCAGCAGTTTATCGACTGACAGAAACTATGGCTACACCTTC
.,TRBV2,TRBJ1-1,.,CASSRDGNTEAFF,TGTGCCAGCAGTCGGGACGGGAACACTGAAGCTTTCTTT
.,TRBV9,TRBJ2-3,.,CASSVGGDTDTQYF,TGTGCCAGCAGCGTAGGAGGGGACACAGATACGCAGTATTTT
.,TRBV6-6,TRBJ2-7,.,CASSYMVATGYEQYF,TGTGCCAGCAGTTACATGGTAGCTACGGGCTACGAGCAGTACTTC
TRBD2,TRBV5-1,TRBJ2-5,.,CASSPSRGGVGETQYF,TGCGCCAGCAGCCCCTCACGGGGGGGCGTAGGTGAGACCCAGTACTTC
.,TRBV4-3,TRBJ2-7,.,CASSHSIVSSSYEQYF,TGCGCCAGCAGCCATTCCATCGTAAGTTCCTCCTACGAGCAGTACTTC
.,TRBV14,TRBJ2-1,once,CASSQLVAGTYNEQFF,TGTGCCAGCAGCCAGTTGGTGGCGGGAACCTACAATGAGCAGTTCTTC
TRBD1,TRBV29-1,TRBJ1-2,.,CSVHTGVEGYTF,TGCAGCGTTCACACAGGGGTGGAAGGCTACACCTTC
.,TRBV7-2,TRBJ2-1,.,CASSLGVGAYNEQFF,TGTGCCAGCAGCCTAGGGGTAGGGGCTTACAATGAGCAGTTCTTC
TRBD2,TRBV2,TRBJ2-3,.,CASKPSGGSTDTQYF,TGTGCCAGCAAGCCTAGCGGGGGGAGCACAGATACGCAGTATTTT
.,TRBV6-5,TRBJ1-2,.,CASSSDLYGYTF,TGTGCCAGCAGTTCCGACCTCTATGGCTACACCTTC
TRBD2,TRBV18,TRBJ2-5,.,CASSSSGSGETQYF,TGTGCCAGCTCATCTAGCGGGAGCGGGGAGACCCAGTACTTC
.,TRBV5-1,TRBJ2-5,.,CASSAGLGIGQETQYF,TGCGCCAGCAGCGCCGGTCTGGGGATTGGGCAAGAGACCCAGTACTTC
.,TRBV6-1,TRBJ1-1,.,CASSALQKHGAQNTEAFF,TGTGCCAGCAGTGCTCTCCAAAAACACGGTGCACAGAACACTGAAGCTTTCTTT
.,TRBV27,TRBJ2-5,.,CASSLPGASQETQYF,TGTGCCAGCAGTTTGCCAGGGGCGTCACAAGAGACCCAGTACTTC
TRBD1,TRBV9,TRBJ2-7,.,CASSETGVKDYEQYF,TGTGCCAGCAGCGAAACAGGGGTAAAAGACTACGAGCAGTACTTC
.,TRBV7-2,TRBJ2-1,.,CASSSPGPYNEQFF,TGTGCCAGCAGCTCTCCGGGGCCTTACAATGAGCAGTTCTTC
.,TRBV5-6,TRBJ2-3,.,CASSLQNTQYF,TGTGCCAGCAGCTTGCAGAATACGCAGTATTTT
.,TRBV28,TRBJ2-3,.,CASSFFLGWSTDTQYF,TGTGCCAGCAGTTTTTTTCTGGGATGGAGCACAGATACGCAGTATTTT
TRBD1,TRBV6-5,TRBJ2-5,.,CASSTWDSQETQYF,TGTGCCAGCAGTACCTGGGACAGCCAAGAGACCCAGTACTTC
.,TRBV28,TRBJ1-2,.,CASSFITDGYTF,TGTGCCAGCAGTTTTATTACGGATGGCTACACCTTC
.,TRBV29-1,TRBJ1-1,.,CSVDRRGSAFF,TGCAGCGTTGATAGGAGGGGCAGCGCTTTCTTT
TRBD2,TRBV5-1,TRBJ2-1,.,CASSLEGGGGRQDEQFF,TGCGCCAGCAGCTTGGAGGGGGGCGGGGGGCGACAAGATGAGCAGTTCTTC
.,TRBV18,TRBJ1-5,.,CASSSDINQPQHF,TGTGCCAGCTCGTCGGACATCAATCAGCCCCAGCATTTT
.,TRBV19,TRBJ2-1,.,CASSMGHTYNEQFF,TGTGCCAGTAGTATGGGTCATACCTACAATGAGCAGTTCTTC
.,TRBV9,TRBJ2-2,.,CASSVVVGPNTGELFF,TGTGCCAGCAGCGTAGTTGTAGGGCCTAACACCGGGGAGCTGTTTTTT
.,TRBV7-2,TRBJ2-3,.,CASSLKASTDTQYF,TGTGCCAGCAGCTTAAAAGCTAGCACAGATACGCAGTATTTT
TRBD1,TRBV5-6,TRBJ1-4,.,CASSLGQGGEKLFF,TGTGCCAGCAGCTTGGGACAGGGAGGTGAAAAACTGTTTTTT
.,TRBV15,TRBJ1-2,.,CATSRGDGEYGYTF,TGTGCCACCAGCAGAGGGGACGGCGAGTATGGCTACACCTTC